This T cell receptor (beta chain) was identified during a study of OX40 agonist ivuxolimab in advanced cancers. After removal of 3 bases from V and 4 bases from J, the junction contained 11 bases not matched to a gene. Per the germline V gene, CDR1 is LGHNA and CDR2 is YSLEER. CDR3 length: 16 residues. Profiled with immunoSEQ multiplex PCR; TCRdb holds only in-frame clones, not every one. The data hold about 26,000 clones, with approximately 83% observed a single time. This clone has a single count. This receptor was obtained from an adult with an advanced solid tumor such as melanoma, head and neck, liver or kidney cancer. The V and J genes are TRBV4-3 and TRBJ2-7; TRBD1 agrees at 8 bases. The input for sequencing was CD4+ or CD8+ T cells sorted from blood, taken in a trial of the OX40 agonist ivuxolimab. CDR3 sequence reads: CASSQGLGTGGYEQYF. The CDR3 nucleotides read TGCGCCAGCAGCCAGGGGTTAGGAACAGGGGGTTACGAGCAGTACTTC.